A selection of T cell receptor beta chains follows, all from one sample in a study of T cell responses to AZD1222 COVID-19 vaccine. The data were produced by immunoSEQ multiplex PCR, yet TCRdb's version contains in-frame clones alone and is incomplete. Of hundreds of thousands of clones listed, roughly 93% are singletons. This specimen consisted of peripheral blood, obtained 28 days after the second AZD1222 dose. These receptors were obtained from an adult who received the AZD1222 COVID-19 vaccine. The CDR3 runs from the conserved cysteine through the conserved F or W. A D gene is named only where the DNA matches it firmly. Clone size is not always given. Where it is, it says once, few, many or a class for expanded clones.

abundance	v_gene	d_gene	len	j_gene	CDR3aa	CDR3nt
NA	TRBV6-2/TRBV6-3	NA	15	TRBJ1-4	CASSQPGMTNEKLFF	TGTGCCAGCAGCCAGCCAGGGATGACTAATGAAAAACTGTTTTTT
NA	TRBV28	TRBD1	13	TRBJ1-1	CASSRTGGTEAFF	TGTGCCAGCAGTCGTACAGGGGGCACTGAAGCTTTCTTT
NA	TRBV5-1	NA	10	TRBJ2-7	CASSPRGQYF	TGCGCCAGCAGCCCTCGTGGGCAGTACTTC
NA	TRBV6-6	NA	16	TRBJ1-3	CASSRHMTDSGNTIYF	TGTGCCAGCAGTCGACACATGACGGACTCTGGAAACACCATATATTTT
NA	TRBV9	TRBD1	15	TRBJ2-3	CASSFGQGRGDTQYF	TGTGCCAGCAGCTTCGGACAGGGGCGGGGAGATACGCAGTATTTT
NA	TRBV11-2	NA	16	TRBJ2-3	CASSSQGGGSTDTQYF	TGTGCCAGCAGCTCCCAAGGGGGGGGAAGCACAGATACGCAGTATTTT
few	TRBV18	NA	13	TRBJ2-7	CASSPVGSGEQYF	TGTGCCAGCTCACCAGTGGGGTCAGGGGAGCAGTACTTC
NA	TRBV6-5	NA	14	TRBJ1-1	CASSYDGQNTEAFF	TGTGCCAGCAGCTACGACGGTCAGAACACTGAAGCTTTCTTT
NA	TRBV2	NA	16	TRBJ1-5	CASRETEIYSNQPQHF	TGTGCCAGCAGGGAGACAGAAATTTATAGCAATCAGCCCCAGCATTTT
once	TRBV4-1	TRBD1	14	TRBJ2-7	CASSQPGQGYEQYF	TGCGCCAGCAGCCAACCGGGACAGGGCTACGAGCAGTACTTC
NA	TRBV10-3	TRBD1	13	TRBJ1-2	CAITNGTGYGYTF	TGTGCCATCACCAACGGGACAGGGTATGGCTACACCTTC
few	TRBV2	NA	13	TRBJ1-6	CASNEQGNSPLHF	TGTGCCAGCAATGAGCAGGGCAATTCACCCCTCCACTTT
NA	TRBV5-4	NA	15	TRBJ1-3	CASSLEGLAGNTIYF	TGTGCCAGCAGCTTGGAAGGGCTCGCTGGAAACACCATATATTTT
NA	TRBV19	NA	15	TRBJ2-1	CASSGPEWYYNEQFF	TGTGCCAGTAGTGGTCCAGAGTGGTACTACAATGAGCAGTTCTTC
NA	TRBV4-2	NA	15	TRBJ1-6	CASSQEGRHNSPLHF	TGTGCCAGCAGCCAAGAGGGCCGGCATAATTCACCCCTCCACTTT
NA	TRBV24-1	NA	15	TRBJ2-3	CATGERGQSTDTQYF	TGTGCCACCGGTGAAAGGGGCCAAAGCACAGATACGCAGTATTTT
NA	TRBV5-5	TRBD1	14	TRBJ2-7	CASSLVGGPSIPYF	TGTGCCAGCAGCTTGGTAGGGGGCCCGTCTATACCGTACTTC
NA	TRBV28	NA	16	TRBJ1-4	CASSLSIGGRGEKLFF	TGTGCCAGCAGTTTATCCATTGGGGGGCGCGGAGAAAAACTGTTTTTT
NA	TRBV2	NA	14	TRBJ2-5	CASSEALGVETQYF	TGTGCCAGCAGTGAAGCGCTAGGGGTGGAGACCCAGTACTTC
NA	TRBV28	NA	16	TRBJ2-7	CASRHRYGLTSYEQYF	TGTGCCAGCAGGCACCGTTATGGGTTAACTTCCTACGAGCAGTACTTC
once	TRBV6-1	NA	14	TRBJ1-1	CASSDWILNTEAFF	TGTGCCAGCAGTGATTGGATTTTAAACACTGAAGCTTTCTTT
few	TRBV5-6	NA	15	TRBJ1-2	CASSLGPGNNYGYTF	TGTGCCAGCAGCTTGGGCCCAGGGAACAACTATGGCTACACCTTC
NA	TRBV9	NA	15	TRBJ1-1	CASSPQGTRRTEAFF	TGTGCCAGCAGCCCCCAAGGGACTCGTCGAACTGAAGCTTTCTTT
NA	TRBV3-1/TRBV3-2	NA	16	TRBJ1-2	CASSRNLPGARKGYTF	TGTGCCAGCAGCCGCAACCTACCGGGGGCAAGGAAAGGCTACACCTTC
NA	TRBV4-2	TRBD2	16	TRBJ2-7	CASSQGTSGASYEQYF	TGTGCCAGCAGCCAAGGGACTAGCGGCGCCTCCTACGAGCAGTACTTC
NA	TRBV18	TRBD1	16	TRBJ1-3	CASSPVGQGAGNTIYF	TGTGCCAGCTCACCCGTCGGACAGGGGGCTGGAAACACCATATATTTT
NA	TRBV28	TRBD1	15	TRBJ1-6	CASSTLDRGNSPLHF	TGTGCCAGCAGTACCCTCGACAGGGGGAATTCACCCCTCCACTTT
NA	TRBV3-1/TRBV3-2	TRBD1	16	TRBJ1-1	CASRSGTGGPSTEAFF	TGTGCCAGCAGATCCGGGACAGGGGGGCCCAGCACTGAAGCTTTCTTT
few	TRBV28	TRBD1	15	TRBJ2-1	CASSSGQGHYNEQFF	TGTGCCAGCAGTTCGGGACAGGGACACTACAATGAGCAGTTCTTC
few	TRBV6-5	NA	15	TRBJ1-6	CASSYSTQGSSPLHF	TGTGCCAGCAGTTACTCGACTCAGGGCAGCTCACCCCTCCACTTT
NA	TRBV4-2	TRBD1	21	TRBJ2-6	CASSQGRGRGHPNSGANVLTF	TGTGCCAGCAGCCAAGGCAGGGGGCGCGGACATCCCAACTCTGGGGCCAACGTCCTGACTTTC
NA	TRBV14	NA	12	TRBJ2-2	CASGQYTGELFF	TGTGCCAGCGGACAGTACACCGGGGAGCTGTTTTTT
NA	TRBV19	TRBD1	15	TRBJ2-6	CASSTTGAGANVLTF	TGTGCCAGTAGTACGACAGGGGCTGGGGCCAACGTCCTGACTTTC
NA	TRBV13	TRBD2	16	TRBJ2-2	CASSSKGLAGTGELFF	TGTGCCAGCAGCTCTAAGGGACTAGCGGGAACCGGGGAGCTGTTTTTT
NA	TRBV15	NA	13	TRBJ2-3	CATKEGRTDTQYF	TGTGCCACCAAGGAGGGACGCACAGATACGCAGTATTTT
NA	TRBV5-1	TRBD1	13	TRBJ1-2	CASSYGDRYGYTF	TGCGCCAGCAGTTACGGGGACAGATATGGCTACACCTTC
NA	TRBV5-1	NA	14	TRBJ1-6	CASSKRGADSPLHF	TGCGCCAGCAGCAAGCGGGGGGCGGATTCACCCCTCCACTTT
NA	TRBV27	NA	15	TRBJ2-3	CASSPFGGPRDTQYF	TGTGCCAGCAGTCCCTTCGGCGGTCCTCGGGATACGCAGTATTTT
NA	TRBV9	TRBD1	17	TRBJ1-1	CASSPFGTGAVNTEAFF	TGTGCCAGCAGCCCATTCGGGACAGGGGCGGTGAACACTGAAGCTTTCTTT
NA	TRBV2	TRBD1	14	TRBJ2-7	CASSGKGQGYEQYF	TGTGCCAGCAGTGGAAAAGGACAGGGCTACGAGCAGTACTTC
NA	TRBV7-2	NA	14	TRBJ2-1	CASSLGQSYNEQFF	TGTGCCAGCAGCCTCGGACAGAGCTACAATGAGCAGTTCTTC
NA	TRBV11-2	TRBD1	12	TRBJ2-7	CASSSDRGMQYF	TGTGCCAGCAGCTCGGACAGGGGCATGCAGTACTTC
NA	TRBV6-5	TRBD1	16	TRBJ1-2	CASSYRGQSSFYGYTF	TGTGCCAGCAGTTATAGGGGGCAGAGTTCCTTTTATGGCTACACCTTC
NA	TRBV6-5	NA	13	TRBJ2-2	CASRRVEAGELFF	TGTGCCAGCAGAAGGGTTGAGGCCGGGGAGCTGTTTTTT
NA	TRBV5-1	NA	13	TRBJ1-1	CASSLDPNGEAFF	TGCGCCAGCAGCTTGGACCCGAACGGTGAAGCTTTCTTT
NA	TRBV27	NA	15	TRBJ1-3	CASRTSGISGNTIYF	TGTGCCAGCAGAACCTCCGGAATTTCTGGAAACACCATATATTTT
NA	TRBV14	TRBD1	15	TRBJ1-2	CASSPRDRVLDGYTF	TGTGCCAGCAGCCCCCGGGACAGGGTGTTGGATGGCTACACCTTC
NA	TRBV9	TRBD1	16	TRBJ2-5	CASSVARAGGRETQYF	TGTGCCAGCAGCGTAGCTCGCGCAGGGGGAAGAGAGACCCAGTACTTC
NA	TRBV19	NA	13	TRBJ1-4	CATQQGRDEKLFF	TGTGCCACCCAGCAGGGGCGGGATGAAAAACTGTTTTTT
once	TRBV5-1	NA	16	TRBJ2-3	CASSSRGVRSTDTQYF	TGCGCCAGCAGCTCCCGAGGGGTACGGAGCACAGATACGCAGTATTTT
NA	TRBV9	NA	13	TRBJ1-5	CASSAGFNQPQHF	TGTGCCAGCAGCGCGGGTTTCAATCAGCCCCAGCATTTT
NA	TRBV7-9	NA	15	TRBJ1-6	CASQGWGGNNSPLHF	TGTGCCAGCCAAGGTTGGGGTGGGAATAATTCACCCCTCCACTTT
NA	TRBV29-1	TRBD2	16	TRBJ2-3	CSVETSGRPSTDTQYF	TGCAGCGTTGAGACTAGCGGGAGGCCTAGCACAGATACGCAGTATTTT
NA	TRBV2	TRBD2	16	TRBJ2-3	CASRSGTSGYTDTQYF	TGTGCCAGCAGAAGTGGGACTAGCGGTTACACAGATACGCAGTATTTT
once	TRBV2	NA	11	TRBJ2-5	CASRAAAAQYF	TGTGCCAGCAGGGCCGCTGCGGCCCAGTACTTC